This T cell receptor beta chain was sequenced during a study of molecular identifiers for immune sequencing clone quantification. This CDR3 is built from 15 residues. V lost 7 bases to trimming and J lost 4 bases; unmatched junction nucleotides: 8. CDR1 LNHDA and CDR2 SQIVND come from the germline V gene (reference sequence). The table lists this clonotype with a count of one. One entry per CDR3 protein results from TCRdb running MiXCR on the PCR reads. The data show more than 450,000 distinct CDR3 sequences, about a fifth seen once. This receptor was taken from a human donor in good health. Some libraries in this study had Jurkat cell RNA spiked in. Sequencing was performed on naive CD8+ T cells from blood, with Jurkat cell RNA spiked in. Regarding subset: FACS-sorted CD8+CD4-CCR7+CD45RA+ naive T cells. The chain uses TRBV19 and TRBJ2-2; 8 bases map to TRBD2. For the CDR3, the DNA is TGTGCCAGTAACCCCGGGGGGGTGGGCACCGGGGAGCTGTTTTTT. This gives the protein CASNPGGVGTGELFF.